Shown below are 3 T cell receptor beta chains from a single sample sequenced in a study of blood T cell repertoires in COVID-19. Sequenced by immunoSEQ multiplex PCR; TCRdb stores in-frame clones only, minus some. The profile shows about 120,000 clones, over 75% of them singletons. Sequenced: peripheral blood. Every receptor here comes from a human donor with active COVID-19. The donor label of this sample is uncertain.

This clone was picked up a small number of times. The chain uses TRBV7-8 and TRBJ2-5; D may be TRBD1 (6 bases). Germline V lookup: CDR1 SGHVS, CDR2 FQNEAQ. The CDR3 is made up of 13 amino acids. The ends were cut back, 3 bases at V and 2 bases at J, with 7 bases in the middle. Written as DNA, the CDR3 is TGTGCCAGCAGCTTTGACAGGCAAGAGACCCAGTACTTC. This gives the protein CASSFDRQETQYF.

On this clone itself: This sample also contains other DNA sequences that code for the same CDR3. The chain employs TRBV12-3 or TRBV12-4 and TRBJ2-2; a weak D match, TRBD2 (5 bases). CDR3 length: 11 residues. V shed 8 bases and J shed 5 bases, with 6 bases lying between them. The CDR3 DNA reads as TGTGCCAGCCGGGATACCGGGGAGCTGTTTTTT. Residues: CASRDTGELFF.

J is TRBJ2-7 and V is TRBV19, with a weak D call TRBD1 (5 bases). The CDR3 has 13 residues. Germline V gene lookup returns CDR1 LNHDA and CDR2 SQIVND (reference sequence). Trimming took off 5 bases at V and 0 bases at J, with 8 bases between the two ends. The CDR3 DNA reads TGTGCCAGTAGTCAGGGTAGCTCCTACGAGCAGTACTTC. This translates into CASSQGSSYEQYF.